This entry features one TCR beta chain sequence. These data belong to a study of T cell changes during pregnancy in multiple sclerosis. The germline V gene encodes CDR1 SGHVS and CDR2 FNYEAQ. This CDR3 region has 14 residues. Losses at the gene ends were 7 bases for V and 6 bases for J; bases not matched to a gene: 6. This table comes from immunoSEQ multiplex PCR, and its TCRdb copy is limited to in-frame clones, with some not included. The data contain tens of thousands of clones, 85% to 90% of them singletons. The material was CD8+ T cells from peripheral blood mononuclear cells, obtained after pregnancy. The TCR originated in a female donor with multiple sclerosis, enrolled in a pregnancy study. The chain uses TRBV7-6 and TRBJ2-1, with 10 bases matching TRBD2. CDR3 sequence: CASTLAGAINEQFF. The CDR3, as DNA: TGTGCCAGCACCCTAGCGGGGGCTATCAATGAGCAGTTCTTC.